Listed below are T cell receptor beta chains from one sample, sequenced in a study of breast tumors, draining lymph nodes, adjacent tissues. Using its own MiXCR run on the multiplex PCR reads, TCRdb lists one record per CDR3 protein. The sample contains over 100,000 distinct CDR3 sequences, about a fifth of which appear only once. Material for sequencing was axillary lymph node tissue. These receptors were obtained from a female donor with breast cancer. Some clones in this sample may be carry-over from other donors' samples. CDR3s include the opening cysteine and the closing phenylalanine or tryptophan. The order of the fields is V gene, clone size, D gene, J gene, CDR3 protein, CDR3 DNA. The D gene is left open where the match is weak. Size tells how often a clone was seen (once, few, many) or the class of an expanded clone, and some rows leave it out.

TRBV29-1,many,TRBD2,TRBJ2-1,CSVGLAGRSYNEQFF,TGCAGCGTCGGACTAGCGGGCCGCTCCTACAATGAGCAGTTCTTC
TRBV12-3/TRBV12-4,.,TRBD2,TRBJ2-3,CASSPTLAGGRDTQYF,TGTGCCAGCAGTCCGACACTAGCGGGAGGGCGGGATACGCAGTATTTT
TRBV5-6,.,.,TRBJ1-5,CASSLTGLSQPQHF,TGTGCCAGCAGCTTAACAGGGTTGAGTCAGCCCCAGCATTTT
TRBV7-3,many,.,TRBJ2-5,CASSSGPGDQETQYF,TGTGCCAGCAGCTCAGGTCCAGGGGACCAAGAGACCCAGTACTTC
TRBV5-6,many,TRBD2,TRBJ2-3,CASSLTWTSLAPEDTQYF,TGTGCCAGCAGCTTGACGTGGACTAGCCTAGCCCCCGAAGATACGCAGTATTTT
TRBV19,few,.,TRBJ1-3,CASSTTQGLGGNTIYF,TGTGCCAGTAGTACAACTCAGGGTCTCGGCGGAAACACCATATATTTT
TRBV30,.,.,TRBJ1-3,CAWSWRGGGGNTIYF,TGTGCCTGGAGTTGGCGGGGTGGAGGTGGAAACACCATATATTTT
TRBV11-2,.,.,TRBJ2-3,CAGSWAGTSTDTQYF,TGTGCCGGCAGCTGGGCGGGTACTAGCACAGATACGCAGTATTTT
TRBV28,.,.,TRBJ2-7,CVSSFRRDSYEQYF,TGTGTCAGCAGTTTCCGGCGGGATTCCTACGAGCAGTACTTC
TRBV6-5,once,.,TRBJ2-1,CASSYAGGGSYNEQFF,TGTGCCAGCAGTTACGCTGGAGGGGGTTCCTACAATGAGCAGTTCTTC
TRBV20-1,many,TRBD2,TRBJ2-5,CSATGTSGKETQYF,TGCAGTGCAACCGGGACTAGCGGGAAAGAGACCCAGTACTTC
TRBV7-2,many,.,TRBJ2-7,CASSRMSEQYF,TGTGCCAGCAGCCGGATGAGCGAGCAGTACTTC
TRBV5-1,many,.,TRBJ2-5,CASSAGRQETQYF,TGCGCCAGCAGCGCCGGGAGACAAGAGACCCAGTACTTC
TRBV5-1,.,.,TRBJ2-5,CASSRRIQETLYF,TGCGCCAGCAGCCGACGCATCCAAGAGACCCTGTACTTC
TRBV20-1,many,TRBD2,TRBJ2-1,CSASFSGRHNEQFF,TGCAGTGCTAGTTTTAGCGGGCGCCACAATGAGCAGTTCTTC
TRBV6-2/TRBV6-3,.,.,TRBJ1-1,CASRAGTGTEAFF,TGTGCCAGCAGGGCAGGGACGGGGACTGAAGCTTTCTTT
TRBV12-3/TRBV12-4,many,.,TRBJ1-5,CASRDEAGAYNQPQHF,TGTGCCAGCAGGGACGAGGCAGGGGCCTACAATCAGCCCCAGCATTTT
TRBV20-1,many,TRBD2,TRBJ2-3,CSAKKGLAKRYTQYF,TGCAGTGCAAAGAAGGGACTAGCGAAGAGGTATACGCAGTATTTT
TRBV20-1,.,.,TRBJ2-4,CSAGSTRAKNIQYF,TGCAGTGCCGGATCCACAAGAGCCAAAAACATTCAGTACTTC
TRBV25-1,many,.,TRBJ2-1,CASSAKSKQFF,TGTGCCAGCAGTGCCAAAAGTAAGCAGTTCTTC
TRBV5-4,.,TRBD2,TRBJ2-1,CASNRAGGPVHNEQFF,TGTGCCAGCAACCGAGCGGGAGGGCCGGTGCACAATGAGCAGTTCTTC
TRBV30,.,.,TRBJ2-7,CAWSVARPYEQYF,TGTGCCTGGAGTGTGGCCCGACCCTACGAGCAGTACTTC
TRBV9,many,TRBD2,TRBJ2-5,CASSPGVAGGRETQYF,TGTGCCAGCAGCCCAGGGGTAGCGGGAGGGAGGGAGACCCAGTACTTC
TRBV5-6,many,TRBD1,TRBJ2-3,CASSLAGIRDSSTDTQYF,TGTGCCAGCAGCTTGGCCGGTATCCGGGACAGCAGCACAGATACGCAGTATTTT
TRBV19,many,TRBD2,TRBJ2-1,CASSNALLAGYNEQFF,TGTGCCAGTAGTAACGCACTACTAGCGGGATACAATGAGCAGTTCTTC
TRBV5-4,many,TRBD2,TRBJ2-3,CASSLQLAGGTDTQYF,TGTGCCAGCAGCTTGCAGCTAGCGGGAGGCACAGATACGCAGTATTTT
TRBV4-1,many,.,TRBJ2-3,CASSLAEPTDTQYF,TGCGCCAGCAGCCTAGCGGAACCCACAGATACGCAGTATTTT
TRBV6-1,many,.,TRBJ2-3,CASTTGRTDTQYF,TGTGCCAGCACTACGGGACGCACAGATACGCAGTATTTT
TRBV14,many,.,TRBJ2-5,CASSQGWVETQYF,TGTGCCAGCAGCCAAGGTTGGGTGGAGACCCAGTACTTC
TRBV20-1,many,.,TRBJ2-2,CSARDRAGELFF,TGCAGTGCTAGAGATCGGGCCGGGGAGCTGTTTTTT
TRBV5-6,many,.,TRBJ2-1,CASSLLGSRSDEQFF,TGTGCCAGCAGCTTGCTTGGAAGTAGGAGCGATGAGCAGTTCTTC
TRBV20-1,many,.,TRBJ2-1,CSIPLYGNYNEQFF,TGCAGCATTCCTCTATACGGGAATTACAATGAGCAGTTCTTC
TRBV19,many,.,TRBJ2-1,CASSTKRFSYNEQFF,TGTGCCAGTAGTACCAAGCGGTTCTCCTACAATGAGCAGTTCTTC
TRBV19,many,.,TRBJ1-3,CASSAGVSGNTIYF,TGTGCCAGTAGTGCAGGAGTTTCCGGAAACACCATATATTTT
TRBV6-5,.,.,TRBJ1-1,CASRIQRSTEAFF,TGTGCCAGCAGAATTCAGCGGAGCACTGAAGCTTTCTTT